The next 4 T cell receptor beta chains were all read from a single sample in a study of regulatory T cells in long-lasting Graves disease. Described time point: persistent/refractory GD, antithyroid drugs over 5 years with positive TRAb. The authors made the TCR library using RNA they extracted from PBMCs. Relying on iRepertoire HTBI primers and Arm-PCR of CDR3 regions, the team built TCR beta libraries. TCRdb redid the calling of the multiplex PCR reads with MiXCR, one entry per CDR3 protein. The sample gives approximately 440,000 distinct CDR3 sequences, 20% to 25% of which show up once; approximately 26% is in the top ten. The material was peripheral blood mononuclear cells (PBMCs), obtained when the disease was refractory, from a patient treated with antithyroid drugs. These TCRs come from a female donor with Graves disease.

This clonotype was observed many times. The chain has TRBV6-2 or TRBV6-3 and TRBJ2-7, with D uncertain. Germline V gene sequence: CDR1 MNHEY, CDR2 SVGEGT. CDR3 length: 13 amino acids. Trimming stripped 2 bases from V and 2 bases from J, with 7 bases between. Here the CDR3 reads CASSYAGAYEQYF. The CDR3 DNA is TGTGCCAGCAGTTACGCCGGCGCCTACGAGCAGTACTTC.

A few counts support this clonotype. The CDR3 DNA reads TGTGCCAGCAGTCCAGGCCGGCAGATCAATCAGCCCCAGCATTTT. Translated, it gives CASSPGRQINQPQHF. The J gene is TRBJ1-5, the V gene TRBV27; D unresolved. The germline V gene encodes CDR1 MNHEY and CDR2 SMNVEV (reference sequence). This CDR3 is built from 15 residues. V lost 5 bases and J lost 3, with 14 bases in between.

The chain employs TRBV20-1 and TRBJ2-5; D unclear. Germline V gene sequence: CDR1 DFQATT, CDR2 SNEGSKA (reference sequence). This CDR3 spans 14 amino acids. Trimming left V 0 bases short and J 4 bases short, with 12 bases between. CDR3 loop: CSAREENRGETQYF. CDR3 nucleotide sequence: TGCAGTGCTAGAGAGGAGAATAGAGGAGAGACCCAGTACTTC.

This clonotype was recorded at least ten times. The genes are TRBV20-1 and TRBJ1-2; 8 bases agree with TRBD1. Germline V lookup: CDR1 DFQATT, CDR2 SNEGSKA (reference sequence). V was pared by 3 bases and J by 4 bases, with 7 bases of the junction left unmatched. The CDR3 has 14 residues. CDR3 in DNA: TGCAGTGCTAGCATGACAGGGGCGAGCTATGGCTACACCTTC. This translates into CSASMTGASYGYTF.